This T cell receptor beta chain was obtained from a study of blood T cell repertoires in COVID-19. Across the study: Material from acute and convalescent COVID-19 was sourced from the United States, Italy and Spain. PBMCs, B-cell-depleted T cells, or T cells provided the cDNA or gDNA that made up the material.

The germline V gene has CDR1 LNHDA and CDR2 SQIVND (reference sequence). The V and J ends lost 6 bases and 2 bases respectively, with 10 bases between them. This CDR3 contains 13 residues. The authors' processing: Amplified reference gene primers provided the basis for estimating nucleated cell counts. TCRdb keeps only in-frame clones here, not all; method: immunoSEQ multiplex PCR. The V and J calls and clone size are taken from that table; D and trimming were inferred from the DNA. Of 88,000 or so clones listed, about 85% were seen once; the top ten hold 3.8%. Input material: peripheral blood. This TCR was recovered from a man in his 60s with acute or convalescent COVID-19. The chain has TRBV19 and TRBJ1-2; D is perhaps TRBD1 (5 bases). Written as DNA, the CDR3 is TGTGCCAGTAGCCGACAGCTGAACTATGGCTACACCTTC. Amino acids: CASSRQLNYGYTF.